This T cell receptor (beta chain) appears in the sequencing data of a study of blood T cell repertoires in COVID-19. The germline V gene has CDR1 LNHDA and CDR2 SQIVND (reference sequence). The germline V and J ends were trimmed by 5 bases and 1 base, with 11 bases remaining between them. The CDR3 consists of 14 residues. The Seattle patients joined while their infection was active and were tracked longitudinally afterward. Sequencing was performed with immunoSEQ multiplex PCR; in TCRdb, only in-frame clones are kept and a portion is missing. This sample yields 250,000 to 300,000 clones, of which roughly 90% are seen a single time; around 11% belongs to the top ten.

J is TRBJ2-5 and V is TRBV19, with a tentative D call TRBD2 (6 bases). The material sequenced was peripheral blood. The source of this sequence is a woman in her 30s with COVID-19, enrolled during active disease. The CDR3 protein is CASSEGGIQETQYF. CDR3 DNA: TGTGCCAGTAGTGAGGGCGGGATCCAAGAGACCCAGTACTTC.